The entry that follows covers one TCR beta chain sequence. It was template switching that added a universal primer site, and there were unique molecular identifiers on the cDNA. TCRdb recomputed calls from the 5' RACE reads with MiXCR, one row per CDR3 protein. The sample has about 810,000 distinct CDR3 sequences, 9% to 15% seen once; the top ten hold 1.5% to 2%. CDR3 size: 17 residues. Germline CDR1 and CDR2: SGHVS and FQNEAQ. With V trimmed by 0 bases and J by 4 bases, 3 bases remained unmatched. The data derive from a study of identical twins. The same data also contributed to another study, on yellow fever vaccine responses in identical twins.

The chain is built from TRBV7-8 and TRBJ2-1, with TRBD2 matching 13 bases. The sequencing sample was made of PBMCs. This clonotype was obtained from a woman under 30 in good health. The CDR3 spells CASSLALTSGGYNEQFF. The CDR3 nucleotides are TGTGCCAGCAGCTTAGCGCTGACTAGCGGGGGGTACAATGAGCAGTTCTTC.